This record covers a single TCR beta chain. Its cognate antigen has yet to be identified. No base-level quality is on record; no much larger clone is a single base apart. The time point tag for this specimen amounts to: baseline before first vaccination. Vaccinee samples came from UK trials COV001 and COV002, including a single-blind randomized controlled phase 2/3 trial of AZD1222 (ChAdOx1 nCoV-19) in healthy adults. For TCRbeta chain sequencing, PBMC samples from trial participants were taken at day 0 and at day 28 after the second dose. V sheds 7 bases and J sheds 8 bases, leaving 14 bases between their ends. CDR1 is given as GTSNPN and CDR2 as SVGIG, both from the germline V gene (reference sequence). The CDR3 numbers 11 residues from cysteine through phenylalanine. The sequence is cut down to CDR3 DNA, 33 bases in frame from base 1. The sample originates from a study of T cell responses to AZD1222 COVID-19 vaccine (dated by TCRdb to the early 2020s). For context, the study as a whole: AZD1222 recipients with second doses at about 4 weeks or about 12 weeks were pooled, because spike-specific TCR depth and breadth did not differ between schedules. A total of over 230 trial participants underwent TCR sequencing, of whom 200 to 220 received two doses of AZD1222 and about 25 received two doses of the MenACWY control vaccine. Trial participants were enrolled by age into subgroups of 18-55, 56-69 and 70-plus years, and 148, 28 and 57 TCR-sequenced participants, respectively, were included in these subgroups.

The CDR3 regions of human TCRbeta chains were subjected to immunosequencing. The original methods were these. Repertoire TCRs were checked for matches against a reference library of SARS-CoV-2-specific TCRs that had been generated using the MIRA antigen-specificity platform. Breadth was defined as the fraction of unique TCRs that were SARS-CoV-2-associated. Depth was defined as the fraction of total T cells that were SARS-CoV-2-associated. Each spike-specific TCR was assigned to its reactive spike region and to a CD4 or CD8 class using the MIRA data. Log10-transformed breadth and depth values were compared by one-way ANOVA with Sidak's multiple comparisons tests. TCRdb provides this immuneACCESS table in a form limited to in-frame rearrangements. Some clones are lacking; in checked studies, under half of them reflect an unresolved V gene, and why the rest are absent is not known. That table is the source of V, J and clone size, and D and trimming were worked out from the DNA. The sample table lists about 140,000 clones, 80% to 90% of them with a count of one. Jointly, the top ten make up roughly 1.5% of the sample.

Broader findings and caveats from the paper: The 56-69-year group was small, and its depth increase did not reach significance, likely because of low power. A significant rise in spike-specific TCR breadth and depth was observed after two AZD1222 doses relative to day 0 and relative to MenACWY recipients. Conclusions about previously exposed vaccinees were limited because only six or seven AZD1222 recipients were SARS-CoV-2 seropositive at baseline. No day 14 peak-response samples were available, so repertoires were characterized only after the peak T cell response. Nearly half of unique spike-specific TCRs reportedly recognized epitopes outside regions mutated in the B.1.351 and B.1.1.7 variants. Vaccine-associated CD4 TCRs spanned the whole spike protein, with dominant responses in regions 160-218 and 743-854. Participants were mostly white British, with more females than males. The authors suggested clonal diversity may have been underestimated.

The sample was peripheral blood, taken on day 0 of AZD1222 vaccination. This TCR was sampled from an adult in good health. The chain employs TRBV30 and TRBJ1-2; the D region possibly corresponds to TRBD1 (6 bases align). The CDR3 in this case is CALRSGVGYTF. The base sequence is TGTGCCTTGAGATCAGGGGTCGGCTACACCTTC.